The clone carrying this T cell receptor (beta chain) was counted between two and nine times. V was clipped by 7 bases and J by 7 bases, with 13 bases between them. CDR1 and CDR2 from the germline V gene are MDHEN and SYDVKM. This CDR3 region has 12 residues. The sample comes from a study of blood T cell repertoires in COVID-19. At the level of the study: Collection of acute and convalescent COVID-19 samples took place in the United States, Italy and Spain.

Here immunoSEQ multiplex PCR was the method, and the copy in TCRdb shows in-frame clones only, minus some. The sample records 380,000 or so clones, more than 65% being singletons. What was sequenced was peripheral blood. The receptor was isolated from a human donor with acute or convalescent COVID-19. The donor label of this sample is uncertain. The chain uses TRBV28 and TRBJ1-2; D not resolved. The CDR3 region has the DNA TGTGCCAGCACACCGAGGGCACGTGGCTACACCTTC. It is translated as CASTPRARGYTF.